The 25 T cell receptor beta chains below come from one sample, sequenced in a study of shared clonotypes between healthy human individuals. Sequenced by immunoSEQ multiplex PCR; TCRdb stores in-frame clones only, minus some. The sample contains some 1,900,000 clones, approximately 94% of which appear only once. It was CD45RO-negative cells, positively selected for CCR7, that made up naive CD8 cells, with terminally differentiated effector memory CD45RA+ cells excluded. Sequenced input: naive CD8+ T cells sorted from blood. Receptor source: a man aged 18-30 years in good health.

The rearrangement joins TRBV7-9 to TRBJ2-7; no definite D call. In germline, CDR1 is SEHNR, CDR2 FQNEAQ (reference sequence). Trimming stripped 3 bases from V and 2 bases from J, with 14 bases between. This CDR3 has 15 residues. This chain's CDR3 is CASSFTGDLPYEQYF. CDR3 nucleotide sequence: TGTGCCAGCAGCTTTACCGGTGACCTTCCCTACGAGCAGTACTTC.

This chain joins TRBV5-6 and TRBJ2-7, with D possibly being TRBD2 (5 bases). Between the trimmed V and J ends, which lost 0 bases and 0 bases, there was a span of 13 bases. The CDR3 extends over 16 amino acids. The germline CDR1 and CDR2 sequences are SGHDT and YYEEEE. This chain's CDR3 is CASSLAEAVGSYEQYF. The CDR3 coding sequence is TGTGCCAGCAGCTTGGCAGAAGCGGTTGGCTCCTACGAGCAGTACTTC.

J is TRBJ2-7 and V is TRBV28; unclear D gene. Germline V lookup: CDR1 MDHEN, CDR2 SYDVKM. This CDR3 contains 14 residues. The germline V and J ends were trimmed by 5 bases and 1 base, with 12 bases remaining between them. In nucleotides, the CDR3 is TGTGCCAGCAGTGTACTACAGAAATCCTACGAGCAGTACTTC. The encoded protein is CASSVLQKSYEQYF.

V gene TRBV2 combines with J gene TRBJ1-5; D is uncertain. Germline loops: CDR1 SNHLY, CDR2 FYNNEI. Trimming removed 6 bases from V and 5 bases from J, with 14 bases in between. CDR3 length: 14 amino acids. The CDR3 loop reads CASRGVLGDQPQHF. CDR3 in DNA: TGTGCCAGCAGGGGAGTTTTGGGTGATCAGCCCCAGCATTTT.

V gene TRBV7-9 combines with J gene TRBJ1-1; 8 bases agree with TRBD1. Per germline, CDR1 SEHNR and CDR2 FQNEAQ (reference sequence). The CDR3 loop spans 13 amino acids. J lost 11 bases, V lost 6 bases, and 11 bases had no gene match. DNA for the CDR3: TGTGCCAGCAGGCCGGGACAGGACTTAATTGCTTTCTTT. This sequence encodes CASRPGQDLIAFF. Filled out from reference TRBV7-9 and TRBJ1-1, the complete variable domain reads DTGVSQNPRHKITKRGQNVTFRCDPISEHNRLYWYRQTLGQGPEFLTYFQNEAQLEKSRLLSDRFSAERPKGSFSTLEIQRTEQGDSAMYLCASRPGQDLIAFFGQGTRLTVV.

For this clone: This sample also contains other DNA sequences that code for the same CDR3. The J gene is TRBJ2-7, the V gene TRBV6-1, with D possibly TRBD1 on 5 matching bases. The CDR3 is made up of 12 amino acids. V was shortened by 6 bases and J by 3 bases, with 9 bases between the two germline ends. CDR1 MNHNS and CDR2 SASEGT come from the germline V gene. This chain's CDR3 is CASRRTGYEQYF. The CDR3 nucleotides read TGTGCCAGCAGACGTACAGGCTACGAGCAGTACTTC.

About this clone itself: The germline gene is not matched at one end of the junction; a read error may be the cause. The V call is TRBV4-1, the J call TRBJ2-7; 7 bases align to TRBD2. Germline V CDR1 and CDR2: MGHRA, YSYEKL. This CDR3 contains 15 residues. This CDR3 is CASSQVTSIGYEQYF. Here the CDR3 DNA reads TGCGCCAGCAGTCAAGTGACTAGCATCGGCTACGAGCAGTACTTC.

Details on this clone: The sample has other DNA sequences that encode this CDR3 too. The chain joins TRBV27 to TRBJ2-1; weak D call: TRBD1 (5 bases). Germline CDR1 MNHEY, CDR2 SMNVEV (reference sequence). Trimming cost V 3 bases and J 4 bases, with 7 bases left between them. This CDR3 contains 13 residues. CDR3 coding DNA: TGTGCCAGCAGTTTGGGGCGGTACAATGAGCAGTTCTTC. It is translated as CASSLGRYNEQFF.

The V call is TRBV5-1, the J call TRBJ1-1; D gene uncertain. V shed 4 bases and J shed 0 bases, with 7 bases lying between them. The CDR3 is made up of 13 amino acids. Germline assignment: CDR1 SGHRS and CDR2 YFSETQ. This CDR3 is CASSEGVNTEAFF. The CDR3 DNA is TGCGCCAGCAGCGAGGGTGTGAACACTGAAGCTTTCTTT.

V is TRBV7-8 and J is TRBJ2-3, with D unclear. Germline V CDR1 and CDR2: SGHVS, FQNEAQ. The CDR3 totals 11 residues. Trimming shortened V by 7 bases and J by 9 bases, and 11 bases separated the two germline ends. CDR3 sequence (DNA): TGTGCCAGCACCCCCCTAGGGACGCAGTATTTT. Translated: CASTPLGTQYF.

The rearrangement joins TRBV11-2 to TRBJ1-4; D gene unclear. The CDR3 loop spans 15 amino acids. Germline V gene data show CDR1 as SGHAT and CDR2 as FQNNGV. V was shortened by 0 bases and J by 0 bases, with 5 bases between the two germline ends. For the CDR3, the DNA is TGTGCCAGCAGCTTAGAAAGGGCAACTAATGAAAAACTGTTTTTT. Protein sequence: CASSLERATNEKLFF. Looking up the rest from reference TRBV11-2 and TRBJ1-4 gives the full variable domain: EAGVAQSPRYKIIEKRQSVAFWCNPISGHATLYWYQQILGQGPKLLIQFQNNGVVDDSQLPKDRFSAERLKGVDSTLKIQPAKLEDSAVYLCASSLERATNEKLFFGSGTQLSVL.

This chain connects TRBV6-6 to TRBJ1-2, with D uncertain. With 0 bases removed from V and 2 bases from J, the gap between germline ends came to 7 bases. Per germline, CDR1 MNHNY and CDR2 SVGAGI (reference sequence). This CDR3 spans 14 amino acids. CDR3 loop: CASSYSAENYGYTF. CDR3 bases: TGTGCCAGCAGTTACTCGGCTGAGAACTATGGCTACACCTTC.

V is TRBV6-1 and J is TRBJ1-5; maybe TRBD1 (6 bases). In germline, CDR1 is MNHNS, CDR2 SASEGT. The CDR3 runs 15 residues. V was shortened by 6 bases and J by 0 bases, with 12 bases between the two germline ends. Here the CDR3 DNA reads TGTGCCAGCAGAGACGGACAGTATAGCAATCAGCCCCAGCATTTT. Protein product: CASRDGQYSNQPQHF.

The chain joins TRBV19 to TRBJ1-6, with a weak D call TRBD1 (5 bases). V was cut by 9 bases and J by 9 bases, with 9 bases left in between. The length of the CDR3 is 11 residues. CDR1 and CDR2 (germline): LNHDA, SQIVND (reference sequence). The CDR3 here is CASPDSSPLHF. The DNA of the CDR3 is TGTGCCAGCCCAGACAGTTCACCCCTCCACTTT.

J is TRBJ2-3 and V is TRBV9, with D perhaps matching TRBD1 or TRBD2 (5 bases each). V dropped 0 bases and J dropped 3 bases, with 17 bases sitting between them. Germline V CDR1 and CDR2: SGDLS, YYNGEE. CDR3 length equals 17 residues. CDR3 protein: CASSVDPLEGVTDTQYF. Here the CDR3 DNA reads TGTGCCAGCAGCGTAGACCCACTAGAAGGGGTGACAGATACGCAGTATTTT.

This chain links TRBV6-6 with TRBJ1-1; maybe TRBD1 (5 bases). Germline lookup yields CDR1 MNHNY and CDR2 SVGAGI (reference sequence). The CDR3 loop spans 14 amino acids. Trimming left V 4 bases short and J 0 bases short, with 9 bases between. The CDR3 loop is CASSWGEMNTEAFF. DNA of the CDR3: TGTGCCAGCAGTTGGGGGGAAATGAACACTGAAGCTTTCTTT.

Worth noting for this clone: The same CDR3 arises from other DNA sequences in this sample as well. V is TRBV6-1 and J is TRBJ2-1; possible D gene TRBD2, 6 bases. Germline loops: CDR1 MNHNS, CDR2 SASEGT. The CDR3 spans 14 residues. V lost 5 bases to trimming and J lost 1 base, with 9 bases between them. This chain's CDR3 is CASSRGGSYNEQFF. The CDR3 DNA sequence: TGTGCCAGCAGTCGGGGAGGATCCTACAATGAGCAGTTCTTC.

The chain has TRBV29-1 and TRBJ2-7; D uncertain. The CDR3 is 12 residues long. V was cut by 7 bases and J by 0 bases, with 10 bases left in between. Germline CDR1 and CDR2: SQVTM and ANQGSEA. As DNA, the CDR3 is TGCAGCGGGCTGGATGACTCCTACGAGCAGTACTTC. Encoded protein: CSGLDDSYEQYF.

For this clone: Other nucleotide sequences in the sample specify the same CDR3. The chain is built from TRBV5-1 and TRBJ1-4; the D gene is possibly TRBD1 (6 bases). V gave up 4 bases and J gave up 7 bases, with 17 bases separating them. The CDR3 length is 15 residues. Germline V gives CDR1 SGHRS, CDR2 YFSETQ. The chain's CDR3 is CASSPEGGAGEKLFF. CDR3 in DNA: TGCGCCAGCAGCCCGGAGGGGGGAGCGGGTGAAAAACTGTTTTTT.

The V call is TRBV5-1, the J call TRBJ2-7, with TRBD1 identical over 7 bases. With 0 bases clipped from V and 0 bases from J, the junction kept 6 bases outside the gene matches. The CDR3 covers 16 residues. Germline CDR1 is SGHRS and CDR2 is YFSETQ. CDR3 DNA: TGCGCCAGCAGCTTGGACTACGGGACAGTCTCCTACGAGCAGTACTTC. This gives the protein CASSLDYGTVSYEQYF. The variable domain in full, completed from reference TRBV5-1 and TRBJ2-7, reads KAGVTQTPRYLIKTRGQQVTLSCSPISGHRSVSWYQQTPGQGLQFLFEYFSETQRNKGNFPGRFSGRQFSNSRSEMNVSTLELGDSALYLCASSLDYGTVSYEQYFGPGTRLTVT.

The chain has TRBV7-8 and TRBJ2-7; no reliable D call. In germline, CDR1 is SGHVS, CDR2 FQNEAQ. The CDR3 has 14 residues. The V end lost 5 bases, the J end lost 4 bases, and 15 bases lay between the germline ends. The CDR3 spells CASSERVDHYEQYF. CDR3 nucleotides: TGTGCCAGCAGCGAAAGAGTGGACCATTACGAGCAGTACTTC.

This sequence joins TRBV5-7 and TRBJ1-2; D unclear. TRBV5-7 is reported as an ORF; its role is uncertain. V gave up 0 bases and J gave up 7 bases, with 16 bases separating them. CDR3 length equals 15 residues. CDR3 residues: CASSLEGYPGRGYTF. CDR3 in DNA: TGTGCCAGCAGCTTGGAGGGTTACCCCGGGCGTGGCTACACCTTC.

This chain uses TRBV4-1 with TRBJ2-1; the D call may be TRBD1 or TRBD2 (5 bases each). Germline CDR1 is MGHRA and CDR2 is YSYEKL. The CDR3 sequence is 17 residues long. V lost 0 bases to trimming and J lost 0 bases, with 12 bases between them. The CDR3 sequence: CASSQEFPGTSYNEQFF. In nucleotides, the CDR3 is TGCGCCAGCAGCCAAGAGTTCCCGGGGACCTCCTACAATGAGCAGTTCTTC.

V and J are TRBV28 and TRBJ2-7; D may be TRBD1 (6 bases). This CDR3 is 14 amino acids long. Germline-derived CDR1 and CDR2 are MDHEN and SYDVKM. Trimming took 7 bases from V and 0 from J, leaving 13 bases between them. CDR3 nucleotide sequence: TGTGCCAGCACCTTCCCGGGACACTCCTACGAGCAGTACTTC. Protein sequence: CASTFPGHSYEQYF.

The chain carries TRBV9 and TRBJ2-6; 10 nucleotides line up with TRBD1. Germline CDR1 reads SGDLS; CDR2 reads YYNGEE. The CDR3 totals 17 residues. Trimming cost V 6 bases and J 4 bases; bases outside gene matches: 10. CDR3 in DNA: TGTGCCAGCACCCCCGGGACAGGGGCTTCGGGGGCCAACGTCCTGACTTTC. Translated, it gives CASTPGTGASGANVLTF.